This T cell receptor beta chain originates from a study of response to subunit inactivated influenza vaccine. TCRdb re-called the RT-PCR reads with MiXCR, one entry per CDR3 protein. The sample holds 650,000 to 800,000 distinct CDR3 sequences, around 13% seen once. Only a few counts were recorded for this clonotype. Losses at the gene ends were 8 bases for V and 3 bases for J; bases not matched to a gene: 5. Germline V gene lookup returns CDR1 MDHEN and CDR2 SYDVKM. The CDR3 extends over 13 amino acids. The starting material was PBMCs from blood, obtained less than 15 days before vaccination. The sequence came from a man aged 50-60 years who received an inactivated influenza vaccine. The chain couples TRBV28 to TRBJ2-3, with 7 bases that match TRBD2. The CDR3 reads CASGAGGTDTQYF. In DNA, the CDR3 is TGTGCCAGCGGAGCCGGGGGGACAGATACGCAGTATTTT.